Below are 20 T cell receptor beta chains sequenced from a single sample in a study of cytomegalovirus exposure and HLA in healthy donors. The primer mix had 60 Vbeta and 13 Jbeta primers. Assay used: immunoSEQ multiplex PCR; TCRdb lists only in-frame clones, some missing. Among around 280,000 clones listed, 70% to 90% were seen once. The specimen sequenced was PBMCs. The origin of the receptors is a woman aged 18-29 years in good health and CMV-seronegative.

In DNA form, the CDR3 reads TGTGCCAGCAGCTTAGAAGGGGCCACCTACGAGCAGTACTTC. It specifies CASSLEGATYEQYF. The chain combines TRBV13 with TRBJ2-7; D may be TRBD1 (5 bases). Germline CDR1 reads PRHDT; CDR2 reads FYEKMQ (reference sequence). The CDR3 contains 14 residues. V was shortened by 1 base and J by 2 bases, with 9 bases between the two germline ends.

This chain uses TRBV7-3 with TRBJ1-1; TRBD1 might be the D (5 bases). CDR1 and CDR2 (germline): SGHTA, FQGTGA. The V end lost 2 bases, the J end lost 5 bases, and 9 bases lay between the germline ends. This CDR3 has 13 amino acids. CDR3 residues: CASSLEGRTEAFF. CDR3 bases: TGTGCCAGCAGCTTAGAGGGGAGGACTGAAGCTTTCTTT.

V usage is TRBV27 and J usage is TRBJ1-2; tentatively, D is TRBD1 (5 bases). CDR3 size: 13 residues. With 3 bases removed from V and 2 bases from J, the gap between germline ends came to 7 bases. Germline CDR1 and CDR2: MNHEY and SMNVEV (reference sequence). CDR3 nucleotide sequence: TGTGCCAGCAGTTTCGGACACAACTATGGCTACACCTTC. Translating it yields CASSFGHNYGYTF.

The CDR3 is CASSQEGGTGENTEAFF. CDR3 bases: TGTGCCAGCAGCCAAGAAGGGGGGACAGGGGAAAACACTGAAGCTTTCTTT. The gene calls are TRBV4-2 and TRBJ1-1, with TRBD1 matching 10 bases. Germline CDR1 LGHNA, CDR2 YNFKEQ. With 0 bases clipped from V and 2 bases from J, the junction kept 6 bases outside the gene matches. This CDR3 has 17 amino acids.

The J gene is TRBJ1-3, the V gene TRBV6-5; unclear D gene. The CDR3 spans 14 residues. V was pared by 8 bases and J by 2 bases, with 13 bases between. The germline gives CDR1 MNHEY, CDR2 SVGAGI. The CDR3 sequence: CASARTGAGNTIYF. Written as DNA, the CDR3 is TGTGCCAGCGCTAGGACCGGGGCTGGAAACACCATATATTTT.

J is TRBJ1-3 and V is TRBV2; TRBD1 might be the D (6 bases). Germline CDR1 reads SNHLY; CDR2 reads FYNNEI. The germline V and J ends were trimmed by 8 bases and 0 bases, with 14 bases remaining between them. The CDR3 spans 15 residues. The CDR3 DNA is TGTGCCAGCGGACAGCATGCCCTCTCTGGAAACACCATATATTTT. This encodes CASGQHALSGNTIYF.

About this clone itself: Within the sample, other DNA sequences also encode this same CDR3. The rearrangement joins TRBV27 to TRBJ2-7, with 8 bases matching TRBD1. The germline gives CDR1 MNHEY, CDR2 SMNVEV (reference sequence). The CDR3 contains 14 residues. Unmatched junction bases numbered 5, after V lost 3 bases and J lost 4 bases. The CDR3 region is CASSFGQGGYEQYF. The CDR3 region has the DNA TGTGCCAGCAGTTTTGGACAGGGAGGTTACGAGCAGTACTTC.

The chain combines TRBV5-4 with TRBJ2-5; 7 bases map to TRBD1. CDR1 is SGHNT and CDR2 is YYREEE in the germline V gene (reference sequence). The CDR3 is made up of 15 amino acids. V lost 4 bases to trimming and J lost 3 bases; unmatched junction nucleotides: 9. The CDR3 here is CASSPGQLGKETQYF. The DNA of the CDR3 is TGTGCCAGCAGCCCGGGACAGCTAGGTAAAGAGACCCAGTACTTC.

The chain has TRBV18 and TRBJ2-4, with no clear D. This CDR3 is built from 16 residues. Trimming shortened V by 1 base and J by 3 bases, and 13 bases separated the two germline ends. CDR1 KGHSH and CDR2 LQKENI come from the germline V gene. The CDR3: CASSPLPAKDKNIQYF. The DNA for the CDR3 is TGTGCCAGCTCACCACTCCCAGCGAAGGACAAAAACATTCAGTACTTC. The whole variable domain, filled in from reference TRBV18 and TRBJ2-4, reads NAGVMQNPRHLVRRRGQEARLRCSPMKGHSHVYWYRQLPEEGLKFMVYLQKENIIDESGMPKERFSAEFPKEGPSILRIQQVVRGDSAAYFCASSPLPAKDKNIQYFGAGTRLSVL.

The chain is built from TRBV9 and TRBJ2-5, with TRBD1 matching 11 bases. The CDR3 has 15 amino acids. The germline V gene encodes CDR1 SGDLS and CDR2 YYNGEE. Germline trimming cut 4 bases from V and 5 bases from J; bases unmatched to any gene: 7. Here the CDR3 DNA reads TGTGCCAGCAGCCCGAGGACAGGGGGCGACGAGACCCAGTACTTC. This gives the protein CASSPRTGGDETQYF.

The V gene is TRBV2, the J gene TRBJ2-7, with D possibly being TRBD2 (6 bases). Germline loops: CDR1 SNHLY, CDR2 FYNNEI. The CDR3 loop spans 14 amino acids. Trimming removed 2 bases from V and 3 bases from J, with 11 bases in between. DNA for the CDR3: TGTGCCAGCAGTGAAACGGGGGTCAGCTACGAGCAGTACTTC. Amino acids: CASSETGVSYEQYF.

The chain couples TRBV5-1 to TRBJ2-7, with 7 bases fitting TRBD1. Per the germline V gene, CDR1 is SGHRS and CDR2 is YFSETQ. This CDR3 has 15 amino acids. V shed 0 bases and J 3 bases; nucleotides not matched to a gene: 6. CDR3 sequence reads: CASSLAGTAFYEQYF. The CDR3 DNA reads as TGCGCCAGCAGCTTGGCCGGGACAGCCTTCTACGAGCAGTACTTC.

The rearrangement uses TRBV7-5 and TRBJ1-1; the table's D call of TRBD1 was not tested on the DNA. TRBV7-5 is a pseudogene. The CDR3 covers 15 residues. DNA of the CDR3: TGTGCCAGAAGCTTAGCGTCTCAGGAGAACACTGAAGCTTTCTTT. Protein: CARSLASQENTEAFF.

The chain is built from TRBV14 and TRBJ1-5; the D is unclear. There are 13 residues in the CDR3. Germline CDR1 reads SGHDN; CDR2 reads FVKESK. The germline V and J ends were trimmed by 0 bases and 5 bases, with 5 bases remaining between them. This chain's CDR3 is CASSQDSDQPQHF. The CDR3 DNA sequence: TGTGCCAGCAGCCAAGACAGCGATCAGCCCCAGCATTTT.

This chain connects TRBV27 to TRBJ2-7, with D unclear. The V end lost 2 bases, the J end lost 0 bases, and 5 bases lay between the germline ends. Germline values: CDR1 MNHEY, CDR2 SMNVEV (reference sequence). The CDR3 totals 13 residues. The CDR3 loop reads CASSLKLSYEQYF. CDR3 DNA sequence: TGTGCCAGCAGTTTAAAGCTCTCCTACGAGCAGTACTTC.

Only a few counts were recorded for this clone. This CDR3 reads CASSLNSGVKQPQHF. DNA of the CDR3: TGTGCCAGCAGTCTAAACTCAGGGGTAAAACAGCCCCAGCATTTT. V usage is TRBV27 and J usage is TRBJ1-5, with D possibly being TRBD1 (6 bases). The CDR3 runs to 15 residues. Trimming stripped 5 bases from V and 7 bases from J, with 18 bases between. CDR1 MNHEY and CDR2 SMNVEV come from the germline V gene (reference sequence).

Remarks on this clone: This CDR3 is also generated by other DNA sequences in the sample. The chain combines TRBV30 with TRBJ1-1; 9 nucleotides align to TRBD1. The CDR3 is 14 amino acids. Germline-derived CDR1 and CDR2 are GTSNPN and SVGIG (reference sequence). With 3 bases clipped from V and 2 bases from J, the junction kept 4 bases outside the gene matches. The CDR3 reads CAWRGDRDNTEAFF. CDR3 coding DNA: TGTGCCTGGAGGGGGGACAGGGATAACACTGAAGCTTTCTTT.

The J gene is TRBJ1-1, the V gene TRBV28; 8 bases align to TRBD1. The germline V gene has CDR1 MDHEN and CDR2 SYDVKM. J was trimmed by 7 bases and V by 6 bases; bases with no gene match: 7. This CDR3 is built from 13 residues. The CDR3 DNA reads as TGTGCCAGCAGAGAGACGGGGACAGGTGAAGCTTTCTTT. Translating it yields CASRETGTGEAFF.

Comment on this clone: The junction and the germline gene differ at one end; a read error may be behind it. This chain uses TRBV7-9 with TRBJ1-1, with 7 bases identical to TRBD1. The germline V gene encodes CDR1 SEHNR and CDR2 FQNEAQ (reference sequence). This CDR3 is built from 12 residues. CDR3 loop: CSSSPTGVEAFF. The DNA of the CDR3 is TGTTCCAGCAGCCCCACAGGGGTTGAAGCTTTCTTT.

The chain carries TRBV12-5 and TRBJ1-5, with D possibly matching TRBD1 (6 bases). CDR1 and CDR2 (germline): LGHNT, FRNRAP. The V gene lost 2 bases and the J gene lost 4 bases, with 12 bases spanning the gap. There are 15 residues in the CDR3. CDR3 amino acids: CASGLPQGTNQPQHF. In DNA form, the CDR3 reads TGTGCTAGTGGTTTGCCACAGGGCACGAATCAGCCCCAGCATTTT.